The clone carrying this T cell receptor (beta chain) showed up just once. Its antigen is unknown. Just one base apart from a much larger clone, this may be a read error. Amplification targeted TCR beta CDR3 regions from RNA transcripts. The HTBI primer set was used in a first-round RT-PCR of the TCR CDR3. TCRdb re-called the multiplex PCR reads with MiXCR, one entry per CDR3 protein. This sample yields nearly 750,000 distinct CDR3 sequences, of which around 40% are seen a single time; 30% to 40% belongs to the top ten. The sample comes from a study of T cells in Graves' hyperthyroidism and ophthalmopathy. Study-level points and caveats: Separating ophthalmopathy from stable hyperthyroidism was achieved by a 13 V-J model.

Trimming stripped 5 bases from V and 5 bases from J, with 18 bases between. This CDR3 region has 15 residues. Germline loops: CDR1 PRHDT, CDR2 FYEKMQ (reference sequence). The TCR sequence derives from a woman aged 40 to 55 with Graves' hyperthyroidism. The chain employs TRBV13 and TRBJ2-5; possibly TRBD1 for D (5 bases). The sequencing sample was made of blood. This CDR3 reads CASSVQGGPRETQYF. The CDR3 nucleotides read TGTGCCAGCAGCGTTCAGGGCGGCCCGCGGGAGACCCAGTACTTC.